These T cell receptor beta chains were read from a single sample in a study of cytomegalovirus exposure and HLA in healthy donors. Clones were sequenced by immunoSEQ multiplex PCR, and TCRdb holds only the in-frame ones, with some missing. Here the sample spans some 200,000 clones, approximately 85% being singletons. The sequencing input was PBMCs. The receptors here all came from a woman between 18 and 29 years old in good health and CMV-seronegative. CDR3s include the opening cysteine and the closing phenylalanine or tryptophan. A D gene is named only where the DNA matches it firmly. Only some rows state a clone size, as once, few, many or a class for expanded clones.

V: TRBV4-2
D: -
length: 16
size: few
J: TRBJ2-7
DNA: TGTGCCAGCAGCCAAGTTGGGCTAGGGGAATCCTACGAGCAGTACTTC
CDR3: CASSQVGLGESYEQYF

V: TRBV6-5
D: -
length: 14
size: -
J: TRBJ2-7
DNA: TGTGCCAGCAGTTGGGACTCTAGCTCCTACGAGCAGTACTTC
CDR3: CASSWDSSSYEQYF

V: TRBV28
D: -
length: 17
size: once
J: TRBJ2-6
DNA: TGTGCCAGCTCATGGTACAGGGATAGTTCTGGGGCCAACGTCCTGACTTTC
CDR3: CASSWYRDSSGANVLTF

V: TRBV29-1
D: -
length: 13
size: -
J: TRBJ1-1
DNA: TGCAGCGTTGACCAGGGGATTTGGACTGAAGCTTTCTTT
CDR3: CSVDQGIWTEAFF

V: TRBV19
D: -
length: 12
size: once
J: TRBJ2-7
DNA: TGTGCCAGTAGTATTCCCCGAGGCGAGCAGTACTTC
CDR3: CASSIPRGEQYF

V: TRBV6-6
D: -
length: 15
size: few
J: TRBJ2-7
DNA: TGTGCCAGCAGTTACGGGGGCAGCCTCTCCTACGAGCAGTACTTC
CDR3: CASSYGGSLSYEQYF

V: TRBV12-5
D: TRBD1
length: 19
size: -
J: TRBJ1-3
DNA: TGTGCTAGTGGCTACGGACAGGTCGATACTATAAGCTCTGGAAACACCATATATTTT
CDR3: CASGYGQVDTISSGNTIYF

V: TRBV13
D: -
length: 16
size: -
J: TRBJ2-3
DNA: TGTGCCAGCAGCCCTTTTGGGGGGACGGGCCCAGATACGCAGTATTTT
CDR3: CASSPFGGTGPDTQYF

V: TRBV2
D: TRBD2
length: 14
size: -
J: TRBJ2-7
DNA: TGTGCCAGCAGTGATGGACTAGCATTTCTCGAGCAGTACTTC
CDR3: CASSDGLAFLEQYF

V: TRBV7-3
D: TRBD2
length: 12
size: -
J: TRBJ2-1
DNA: TGTGCCAGCAGTTCCCGGACTAGCGAGCAGTTCTTC
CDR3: CASSSRTSEQFF

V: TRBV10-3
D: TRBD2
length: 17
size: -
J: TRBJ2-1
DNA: TGTGCCATCAGTGAGTCGCTTCCGGGACTAGGATACAATGAGCAGTTCTTC
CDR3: CAISESLPGLGYNEQFF

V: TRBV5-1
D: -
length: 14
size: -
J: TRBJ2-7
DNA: TGCGCCAGCAGCTTGCGGCAGGGGTCCAAGGAGCAGTACTTC
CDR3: CASSLRQGSKEQYF

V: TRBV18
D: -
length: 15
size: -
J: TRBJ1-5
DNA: TGTGCCAGCTCCTACACCGGACAGAAGAATCAGCCCCAGCATTTT
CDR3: CASSYTGQKNQPQHF

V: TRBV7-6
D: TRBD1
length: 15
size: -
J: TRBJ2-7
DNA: TGTGCCAGCAGCTTAGGGGACAGGGGGTTCTACGAGCAGTACTTC
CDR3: CASSLGDRGFYEQYF

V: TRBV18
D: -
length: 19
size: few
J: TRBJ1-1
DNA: TGTGCCAGCTCACCAGCCCCTGGGAGGGTGGGCGCCATGAACACTGAAGCTTTCTTT
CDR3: CASSPAPGRVGAMNTEAFF

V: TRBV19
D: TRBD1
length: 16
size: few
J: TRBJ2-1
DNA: TGTGCCAGCACTTCGGACCTCGGGACAGGGTTGGGGGAGCAGTTCTTC
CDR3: CASTSDLGTGLGEQFF

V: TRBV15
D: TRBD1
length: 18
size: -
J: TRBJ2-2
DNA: TGTGCCACCAGCAGAGGGCCCCCCGGGACAGGGTTCACCGGGGAGCTGTTTTTT
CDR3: CATSRGPPGTGFTGELFF

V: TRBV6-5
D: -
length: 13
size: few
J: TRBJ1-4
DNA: TGTGCCACCAAAGGGGCAACTAATGAGAAACTGTTTTTT
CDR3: CATKGATNEKLFF

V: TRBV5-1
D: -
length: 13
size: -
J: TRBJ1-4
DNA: TGCGCCAGCAGTGGGGGCGTCGGAGAAAAACTGTTTTTT
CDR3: CASSGGVGEKLFF

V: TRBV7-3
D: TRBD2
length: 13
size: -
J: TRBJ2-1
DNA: TGTGCCAGCAGCTTCGGGGGGTACAATGAGCAGTTCTTC
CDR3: CASSFGGYNEQFF

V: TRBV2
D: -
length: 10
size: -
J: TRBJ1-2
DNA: TGTGCCAGCAGCGAGGGAGGCTACACCTTC
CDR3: CASSEGGYTF

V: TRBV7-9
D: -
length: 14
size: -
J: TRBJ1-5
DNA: TGTGCCAGCAGCTTAGATTGGGGCGTCCAGCCCCAGCATTTT
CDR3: CASSLDWGVQPQHF

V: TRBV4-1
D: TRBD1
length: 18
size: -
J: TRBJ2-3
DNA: TGCGCCAGCAGCCCGATTTTGGGACAGGAAAAAAGCACAGATACGCAGTATTTT
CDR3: CASSPILGQEKSTDTQYF

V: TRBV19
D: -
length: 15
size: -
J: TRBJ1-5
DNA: TGTGCCAGTAGTATGAGCGGGACACACTATCAGCCCCAGCATTTT
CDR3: CASSMSGTHYQPQHF

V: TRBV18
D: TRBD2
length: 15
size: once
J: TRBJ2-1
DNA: TGTGCCAGCTCACCACGTAGCGGGAACATAGGGGAGCAGTTCTTC
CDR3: CASSPRSGNIGEQFF

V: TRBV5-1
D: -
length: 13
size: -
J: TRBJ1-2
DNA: TGCGCCAGCAGCCCACAGGGACCAAATGGCTACACCTTC
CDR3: CASSPQGPNGYTF

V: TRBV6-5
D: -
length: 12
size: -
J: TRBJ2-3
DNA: TGTGCCAGCAGTCAAAGACTTGATACGCAGTATTTT
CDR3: CASSQRLDTQYF

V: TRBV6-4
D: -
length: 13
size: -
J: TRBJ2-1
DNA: TGTGCCAGCGCCCCAGCAGCGTACAATGAGCAGTTCTTC
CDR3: CASAPAAYNEQFF

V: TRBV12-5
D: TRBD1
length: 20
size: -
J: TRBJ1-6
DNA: TGTGCTAGTGGTTTGGAACACGGGACAGGGATTCTGAGGGGGGATTCACCCCTCCACTTT
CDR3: CASGLEHGTGILRGDSPLHF

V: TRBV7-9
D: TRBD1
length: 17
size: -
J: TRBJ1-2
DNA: TGTTCCAGCAGCCTAGTGGCAGGACAGGGGACGGCCTATGGCTACACCTTC
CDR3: CSSSLVAGQGTAYGYTF

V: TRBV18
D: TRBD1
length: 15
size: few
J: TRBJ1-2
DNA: TGTGCCAGCTCTCGCCCGGACAGGGGAAACTATGGCTACACCTTC
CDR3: CASSRPDRGNYGYTF

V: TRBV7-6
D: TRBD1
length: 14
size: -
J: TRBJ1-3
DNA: TGTGCCAGCAGCCCTACAGGGGCTGGAAACACCATATATTTT
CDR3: CASSPTGAGNTIYF

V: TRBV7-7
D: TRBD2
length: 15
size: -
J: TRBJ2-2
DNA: TGTGCCAGCAGCTTAGGAGGACTAGCCACCGGGGAGCTGTTTTTT
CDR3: CASSLGGLATGELFF

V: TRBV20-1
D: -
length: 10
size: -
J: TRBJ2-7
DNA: TGCAGTGCCCCCGGTTGGGAGCAGTACTTC
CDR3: CSAPGWEQYF

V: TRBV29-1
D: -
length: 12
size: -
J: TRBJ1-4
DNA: TGCAGCGTTCAGGTAGAAAATGAAAAACTGTTTTTT
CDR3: CSVQVENEKLFF

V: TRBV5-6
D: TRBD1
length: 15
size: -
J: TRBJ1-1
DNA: TGTGCCAGCAGCCCCCCGACAGGGTGGGACACTGAAGCTTTCTTT
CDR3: CASSPPTGWDTEAFF

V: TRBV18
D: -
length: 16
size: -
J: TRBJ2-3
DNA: TGTGCCAGCTCACCACCCCGGGAGCAGAAGGTAGATACGCAGTATTTT
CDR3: CASSPPREQKVDTQYF

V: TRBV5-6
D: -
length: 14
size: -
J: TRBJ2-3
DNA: TGTGCCACCCGGCGGGCCAGAAGCACAGATACGCAGTATTTT
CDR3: CATRRARSTDTQYF

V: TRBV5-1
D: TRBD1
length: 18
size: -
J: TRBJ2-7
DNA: TGCGCCAGCAGCTTGGCCGCTTCTGGGACAGGGCGTGCCTACGAGCAGTACTTC
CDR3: CASSLAASGTGRAYEQYF

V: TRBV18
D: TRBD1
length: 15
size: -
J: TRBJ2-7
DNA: TGTGCCAGCTCATCGACAGGGGGCAGCTCCTACGAGCAGTACTTC
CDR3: CASSSTGGSSYEQYF

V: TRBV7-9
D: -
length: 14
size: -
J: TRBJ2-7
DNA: TGTGCCAGCAGCTTAGGCAGGGTCCCCTACGAGCAGTACTTC
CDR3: CASSLGRVPYEQYF